The next 3 T cell receptor beta chains were all read from a single sample in a study of blood T cell repertoires in COVID-19. Here immunoSEQ multiplex PCR was the method, and the copy in TCRdb shows in-frame clones only, minus some. This table holds about 110,000 clones, 65% to 90% found once. The specimen sequenced was peripheral blood. The receptors come from a woman aged 55 to 70 with acute or convalescent COVID-19.

The V gene is TRBV5-1, the J gene TRBJ2-1; a possible D gene is TRBD1 (5 bases). The germline CDR1 and CDR2 sequences are SGHRS and YFSETQ. Trimming took off 0 bases at V and 7 bases at J, with 8 bases between the two ends. The CDR3 loop spans 13 amino acids. The CDR3 DNA follows: TGCGCCAGCAGCTTGGTTCAGGGTAATGAGCAGTTCTTC. Residues: CASSLVQGNEQFF.

The chain carries TRBV4-2 and TRBJ2-7, with 13 nucleotides matching TRBD2. J lost 7 bases, V lost 1 base, and 1 base had no gene match. The CDR3 spans 14 residues. Per germline, CDR1 LGHNA and CDR2 YNFKEQ. DNA of the CDR3: TGTGCCAGCAGCCAAGCGACTAGCGGGGGGGAGCAGTACTTC. This sequence encodes CASSQATSGGEQYF.

The chain couples TRBV28 to TRBJ1-6, with D tentatively TRBD1 (6 bases). From germline, CDR1 is MDHEN and CDR2 SYDVKM. The CDR3 covers 16 residues. V lost 7 bases to trimming and J lost 9 bases, with 22 bases between them. This chain's CDR3 is CASKLGAGTRASPLHF. The CDR3 region has the DNA TGTGCCAGCAAGCTCGGAGCCGGGACACGGGCTTCACCCCTCCACTTT.